These T cell receptor beta chains were read from a single sample in a study of T cells in Graves' hyperthyroidism and ophthalmopathy. TCRdb called the multiplex PCR reads again in MiXCR, with one record for every CDR3 protein. In the table there are a few hundred thousand distinct CDR3 sequences, around 16% of which are singletons. Sample: blood. Receptors were obtained from a woman in her late teens or twenties with Graves' hyperthyroidism. The CDR3 runs from the conserved cysteine through the conserved F or W. The D gene is left open where the match is weak. Only part of the rows carry a size: once, few, many, or a class if the clone is expanded.

NA	many	TRBV7-2	TRBJ2-5	CASSSSDRQETQYF	TGTGCCAGCAGCTCCTCGGACAGACAAGAGACCCAGTACTTC
NA	NA	TRBV4-2	TRBJ1-6	CASSQVLQGPFETLHF	TGTGCCAGCAGCCAAGTATTGCAGGGGCCGTTTGAAACCCTCCACTTT
TRBD1	few	TRBV6-1	TRBJ2-5	CASSQQGKLETQYF	TGTGCCAGCAGTCAACAGGGGAAGTTGGAGACCCAGTACTTC
NA	many	TRBV7-2	TRBJ2-7	CASSAGLSPYEQYF	TGTGCCAGCAGCGCCGGGCTCAGTCCCTACGAGCAGTACTTC
NA	many	TRBV11-2	TRBJ1-6	CASSLETTAQAPLHF	TGTGCCAGCAGCTTAGAAACCACTGCCCAGGCACCCCTCCACTTT
NA	many	TRBV6-2/TRBV6-3	TRBJ1-1	CASSWLSRGATEAFF	TGTGCCAGCAGTTGGTTAAGCAGGGGAGCCACTGAAGCTTTCTTT
NA	NA	TRBV9	TRBJ2-5	CASSGEDSWGLRETQYF	TGTGCCAGCAGCGGAGAGGATAGTTGGGGGCTTAGGGAGACCCAGTACTTC
NA	NA	TRBV6-5	TRBJ2-1	CASSWLGEEQFF	TGTGCCAGCAGTTGGTTAGGGGAAGAGCAGTTCTTC
NA	NA	TRBV2	TRBJ2-7	CASRLPNEQYF	TGTGCCAGCCGCCTTCCTAACGAGCAGTACTTC
TRBD2	many	TRBV27	TRBJ2-3	CASRPRGWRESDTQYF	TGTGCCAGCAGGCCCCGGGGATGGCGGGAGTCAGATACGCAGTATTTT
TRBD2	NA	TRBV18	TRBJ2-3	CASSPLGGPTSSTDTQYF	TGTGCCAGCTCACCGTTGGGAGGGCCAACCTCTAGCACAGATACGCAGTATTTT
NA	many	TRBV20-1	TRBJ1-5	CSASSGAGQPQHF	TGCAGTGCTAGCTCGGGTGCCGGTCAGCCCCAGCATTTT
TRBD1	NA	TRBV5-6	TRBJ1-4	CASSLGTGRRATNEKLFF	TGTGCCAGCAGCTTGGGGACAGGGAGGAGGGCAACTAATGAAAAACTGTTTTTT
NA	many	TRBV28	TRBJ1-6	CASSEGGPNSPLHF	TGTGCCAGCTCGGAGGGGGGCCCGAATTCACCCCTCCACTTT
NA	NA	TRBV5-1	TRBJ1-6	CASSLADSPLHF	TGCGCCAGCAGCTTGGCGGATTCACCCCTCCACTTT
NA	many	TRBV2	TRBJ2-1	CASTSRVQFF	TGTGCCAGCACATCCAGGGTTCAGTTCTTC
NA	many	TRBV28	TRBJ2-7	CASRYGVYEQYF	TGTGCCAGCAGGTACGGGGTCTACGAGCAGTACTTC
NA	few	TRBV19	TRBJ2-1	CASSFFLGTSTDGYNEQFF	TGTGCCAGTAGTTTCTTCCTGGGGACATCGACAGACGGCTACAATGAGCAGTTCTTC
TRBD1	few	TRBV7-2	TRBJ2-6	CASSSRVSGTGYSGANVLTF	TGTGCCAGCAGCTCTCGGGTATCCGGGACAGGGTACTCTGGGGCCAACGTCCTGACTTTC
NA	NA	TRBV25-1	TRBJ1-5	CASSDGGGNQPQHF	TGTGCCAGCAGTGATGGGGGGGGCAATCAGCCCCAGCATTTT
NA	NA	TRBV7-3	TRBJ2-1	CASSFGTGGDNEQFF	TGTGCCAGCAGCTTTGGAACAGGGGGGGACAATGAGCAGTTCTTC
NA	many	TRBV20-1	TRBJ1-1	CSAREVGGNTEAFF	TGCAGTGCTAGAGAAGTAGGGGGGAACACTGAAGCTTTCTTT
NA	NA	TRBV6-4	TRBJ2-2	CASAAANTGELFF	TGTGCCAGTGCCGCTGCGAACACCGGGGAGCTGTTTTTT
NA	NA	TRBV9	TRBJ1-3	CASSRSTASGNTIYF	TGTGCCAGCAGTCGATCCACGGCATCTGGAAACACCATATATTTT
NA	NA	TRBV18	TRBJ2-2	CASSPPKSQGIGTGELFF	TGTGCCAGCTCACCACCTAAGTCACAGGGAATCGGCACCGGGGAGCTGTTTTTT
NA	many	TRBV28	TRBJ2-7	CASSFPPRTGVHEQYF	TGTGCCAGCAGTTTCCCCCCCCGCACGGGAGTCCACGAGCAGTACTTC
TRBD1	NA	TRBV7-2	TRBJ2-1	CASSHLDRGPYNEQFF	TGTGCCAGCAGCCACCTAGACAGGGGACCCTACAATGAGCAGTTCTTC
TRBD1	few	TRBV20-1	TRBJ1-4	CSARGQGFGKLFF	TGCAGTGCTAGAGGACAGGGATTTGGAAAACTGTTTTTT
TRBD2	few	TRBV18	TRBJ2-1	CASSPKASGVPEQFF	TGTGCCAGCTCACCAAAGGCTAGCGGGGTCCCAGAGCAGTTCTTC
NA	many	TRBV13	TRBJ2-3	CASSFQKDYGDTQYF	TGTGCCAGCAGCTTTCAGAAGGACTATGGAGATACGCAGTATTTT
NA	NA	TRBV28	TRBJ2-1	CASNRGIHQFF	TGTGCCAGCAATCGCGGGATTCACCAGTTCTTC
NA	many	TRBV11-2	TRBJ2-5	CASSSGGGFGSTQETQYF	TGTGCCAGCAGCTCCGGTGGGGGGTTTGGGTCCACACAAGAGACCCAGTACTTC
TRBD1	many	TRBV18	TRBJ2-7	CASSPPLGQGAEQYF	TGTGCCAGCTCACCACCTTTAGGACAGGGGGCCGAGCAGTACTTC
NA	many	TRBV3-1	TRBJ2-7	CASSQGFEHEQYF	TGTGCCAGCAGCCAGGGATTCGAGCACGAGCAGTACTTC
NA	many	TRBV18	TRBJ1-1	CASSQAGPGGNTEAFF	TGTGCCAGCTCTCAAGCGGGCCCCGGGGGGAACACTGAAGCTTTCTTT
NA	many	TRBV3-1	TRBJ2-7	CASSQGGTYEQYF	TGTGCCAGCAGCCAGGGCGGGACCTACGAGCAGTACTTC
TRBD1	many	TRBV5-1	TRBJ2-7	CASRTIYRGMVEQYF	TGCGCCAGCAGAACGATATACAGGGGGATGGTCGAGCAGTACTTC
TRBD1	many	TRBV7-9	TRBJ2-7	CASSLGTGGPYEQYF	TGTGCCAGCAGCTTAGGAACAGGGGGACCCTACGAGCAGTACTTC
NA	many	TRBV2	TRBJ2-1	CASNRRGEQFF	TGTGCCAGCAACCGACGGGGGGAGCAGTTCTTC
NA	many	TRBV29-1	TRBJ2-3	CSVEEGALGTDTQYF	TGCAGCGTTGAAGAGGGGGCCTTGGGCACAGATACGCAGTATTTT
TRBD1	few	TRBV4-3	TRBJ1-1	CASSQAQGALGAEAFF	TGCGCCAGCAGCCAAGCCCAGGGGGCCCTTGGGGCTGAAGCTTTCTTT
TRBD1	NA	TRBV6-5	TRBJ1-5	CASSSGTGVTNQPQHF	TGTGCCAGCAGTTCCGGGACAGGGGTTACCAATCAGCCCCAGCATTTT
NA	many	TRBV5-1	TRBJ1-2	CASSIPAGGALGYTF	TGCGCCAGCAGCATCCCTGCCGGGGGCGCCTTGGGCTACACCTTC
NA	many	TRBV28	TRBJ1-6	CASTPGGISPLHF	TGTGCCAGCACCCCCGGTGGGATATCACCCCTCCACTTT
TRBD2	NA	TRBV10-3	TRBJ2-7	CAISESTGLAGGYGHEQYF	TGTGCCATCAGTGAGTCGACAGGACTAGCGGGAGGCTACGGCCACGAGCAGTACTTC
TRBD2	many	TRBV7-9	TRBJ2-5	CASSATSGRLLETQYF	TGTGCCAGCAGCGCGACTAGCGGGAGATTATTAGAGACCCAGTACTTC
NA	NA	TRBV6-1	TRBJ1-6	CASSPRQNSPLHF	TGTGCCAGCAGTCCACGACAGAACTCACCCCTCCACTTT
NA	NA	TRBV7-9	TRBJ1-1	CASSLVPSEAFF	TGTGCCAGCAGCTTAGTTCCCTCGGAAGCTTTCTTT
NA	few	TRBV9	TRBJ2-2	CASSSSSGELFF	TGTGCCAGCAGCTCCTCTTCCGGGGAGCTGTTTTTT
NA	NA	TRBV2	TRBJ1-2	CASSVGGGYTF	TGTGCCAGCAGTGTCGGGGGTGGCTACACCTTC
TRBD2	many	TRBV20-1	TRBJ2-1	CSAKVAGAYNEQFF	TGCAGTGCTAAGGTAGCGGGGGCCTACAATGAGCAGTTCTTC
NA	NA	TRBV28	TRBJ2-1	CASTQPGQGGGGDEQFF	TGTGCCAGCACCCAGCCAGGACAGGGAGGGGGTGGAGATGAGCAGTTCTTC
NA	once	TRBV24-1	TRBJ2-2	CATAGVTGELFF	TGTGCCACTGCAGGGGTTACCGGGGAGCTGTTTTTT
NA	few	TRBV7-3	TRBJ2-5	CASSLYPQVTGPKEETQYF	TGTGCCAGCAGCTTATATCCCCAGGTGACCGGCCCTAAAGAAGAGACCCAGTACTTC
NA	few	TRBV20-1	TRBJ2-7	CSARRYTGPSYEQYF	TGCAGTGCTAGACGCTACACAGGTCCCTCCTACGAGCAGTACTTC